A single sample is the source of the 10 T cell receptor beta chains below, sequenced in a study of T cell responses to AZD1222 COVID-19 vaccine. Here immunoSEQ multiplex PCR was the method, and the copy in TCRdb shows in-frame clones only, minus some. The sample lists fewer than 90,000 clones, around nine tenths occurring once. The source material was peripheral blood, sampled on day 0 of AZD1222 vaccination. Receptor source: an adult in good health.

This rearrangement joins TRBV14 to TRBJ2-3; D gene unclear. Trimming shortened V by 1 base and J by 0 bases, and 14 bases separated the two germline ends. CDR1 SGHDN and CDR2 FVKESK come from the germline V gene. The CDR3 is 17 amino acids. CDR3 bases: TGTGCCAGCAGCCAAGTCGTAGACATCTCCAGCACAGATACGCAGTATTTT. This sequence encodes CASSQVVDISSTDTQYF.

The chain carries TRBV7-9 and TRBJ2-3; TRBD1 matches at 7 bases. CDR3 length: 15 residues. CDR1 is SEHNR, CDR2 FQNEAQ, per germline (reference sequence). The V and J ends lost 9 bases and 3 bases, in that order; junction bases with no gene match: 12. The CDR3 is CASQALTGLTDTQYF. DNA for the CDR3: TGTGCCAGTCAAGCCCTGACAGGGCTTACAGATACGCAGTATTTT.

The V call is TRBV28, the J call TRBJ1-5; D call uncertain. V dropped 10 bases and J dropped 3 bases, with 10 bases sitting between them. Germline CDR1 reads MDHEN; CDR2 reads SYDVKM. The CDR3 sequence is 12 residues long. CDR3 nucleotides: TGTGCCACGGGCGCCCTCAATCAGCCCCAGCATTTT. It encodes CATGALNQPQHF.

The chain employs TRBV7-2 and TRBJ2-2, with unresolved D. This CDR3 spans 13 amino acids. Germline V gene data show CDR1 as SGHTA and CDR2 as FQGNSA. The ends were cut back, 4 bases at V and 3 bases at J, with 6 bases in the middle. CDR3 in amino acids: CASSSLYTGELFF. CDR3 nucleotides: TGTGCCAGCAGCTCCCTCTACACCGGGGAGCTGTTTTTT.

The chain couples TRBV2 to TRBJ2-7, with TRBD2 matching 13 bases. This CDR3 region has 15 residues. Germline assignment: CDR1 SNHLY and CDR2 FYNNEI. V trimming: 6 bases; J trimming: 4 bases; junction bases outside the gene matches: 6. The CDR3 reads CASRGGLAGRYEQYF. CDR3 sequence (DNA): TGTGCCAGCAGGGGGGGACTAGCGGGAAGGTACGAGCAGTACTTC. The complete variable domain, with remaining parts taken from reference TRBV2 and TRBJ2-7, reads EPEVTQTPSHQVTQMGQEVILRCVPISNHLYFYWYRQILGQKVEFLVSFYNNEISEKSEIFDDQFSVERPDGSNFTLKIRSTKLEDSAMYFCASRGGLAGRYEQYFGPGTRLTVT.

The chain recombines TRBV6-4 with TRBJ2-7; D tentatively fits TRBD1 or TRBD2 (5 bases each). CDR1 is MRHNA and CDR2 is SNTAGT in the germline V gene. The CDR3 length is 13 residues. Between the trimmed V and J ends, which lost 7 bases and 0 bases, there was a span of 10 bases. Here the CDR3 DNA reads TGTGCCAGCACCTGGGACGCCTCCTACGAGCAGTACGTC. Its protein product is CASTWDASYEQYV.

The CDR3: CASSQEAGGFTDTQYF. DNA for the CDR3: TGCGCCAGCAGCCAAGAAGCGGGAGGGTTCACAGATACGCAGTATTTT. The chain uses TRBV4-1 and TRBJ2-3; 10 positions agree with TRBD2. The length of the CDR3 is 16 residues. Trimming at V came to 0 bases and at J to 2 bases, leaving 2 bases not matched to a gene. The V gene's germline CDR1 is MGHRA and CDR2 YSYEKL.

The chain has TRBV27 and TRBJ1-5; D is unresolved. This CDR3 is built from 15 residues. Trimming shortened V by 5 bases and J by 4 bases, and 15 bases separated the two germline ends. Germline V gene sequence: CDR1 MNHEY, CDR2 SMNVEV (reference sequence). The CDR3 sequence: CASSPRVLGNQPQHF. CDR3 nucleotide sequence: TGTGCCAGCAGTCCGAGGGTCTTGGGAAATCAGCCCCAGCATTTT.

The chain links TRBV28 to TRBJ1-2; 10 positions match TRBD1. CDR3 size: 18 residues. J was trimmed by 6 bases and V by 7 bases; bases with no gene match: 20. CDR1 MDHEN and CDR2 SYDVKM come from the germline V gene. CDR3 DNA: TGTGCCAGCATGACTTCCCGGGACAGGGGTCCCTTAAGGAATGGCTACACCTTC. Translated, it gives CASMTSRDRGPLRNGYTF.

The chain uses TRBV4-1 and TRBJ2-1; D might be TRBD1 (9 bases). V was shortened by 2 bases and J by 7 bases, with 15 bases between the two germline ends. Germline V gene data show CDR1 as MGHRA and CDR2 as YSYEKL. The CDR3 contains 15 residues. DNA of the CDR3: TGCGCCAGCAGCCAAATTAGCGGGACAGGGAATGAGCAGTTCTTC. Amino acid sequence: CASSQISGTGNEQFF.